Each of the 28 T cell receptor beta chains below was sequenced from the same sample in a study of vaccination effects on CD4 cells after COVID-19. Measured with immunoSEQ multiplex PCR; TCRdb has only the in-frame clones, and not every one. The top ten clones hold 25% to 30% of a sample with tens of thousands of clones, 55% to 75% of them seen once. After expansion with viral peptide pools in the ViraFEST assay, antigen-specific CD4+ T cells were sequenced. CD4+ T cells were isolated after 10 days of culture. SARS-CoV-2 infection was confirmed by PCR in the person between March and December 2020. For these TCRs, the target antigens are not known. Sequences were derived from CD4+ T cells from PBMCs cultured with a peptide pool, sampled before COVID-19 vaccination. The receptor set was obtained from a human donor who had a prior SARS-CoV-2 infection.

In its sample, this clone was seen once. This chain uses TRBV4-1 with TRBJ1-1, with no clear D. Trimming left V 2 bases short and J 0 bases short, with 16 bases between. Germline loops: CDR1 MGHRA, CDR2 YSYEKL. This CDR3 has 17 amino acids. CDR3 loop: CASSQLIDRRMNTEAFF. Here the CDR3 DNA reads TGCGCCAGCAGCCAACTTATAGATCGTCGAATGAACACTGAAGCTTTCTTT.

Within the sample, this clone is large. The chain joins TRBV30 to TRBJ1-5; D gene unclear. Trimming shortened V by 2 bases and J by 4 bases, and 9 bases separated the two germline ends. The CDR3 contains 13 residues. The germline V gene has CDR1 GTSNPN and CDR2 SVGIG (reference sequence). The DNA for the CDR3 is TGTGCCTGGAGTCCGCAGAATAATCAGCCCCAGCATTTT. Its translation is CAWSPQNNQPQHF.

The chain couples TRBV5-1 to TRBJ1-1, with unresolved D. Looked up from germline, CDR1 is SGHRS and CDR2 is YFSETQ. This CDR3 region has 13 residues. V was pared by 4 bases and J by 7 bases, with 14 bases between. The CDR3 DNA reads TGCGCCAGCAGCCGCACAGATTTCGGTGAAGCTTTCTTT. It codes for CASSRTDFGEAFF.

The CDR3: CASRPAGVYEQYF. CDR3 DNA sequence: TGTGCCAGCAGGCCCGCGGGGGTCTACGAGCAGTACTTC. The chain couples TRBV12-3 or TRBV12-4 to TRBJ2-7; 7 bases agree with TRBD2. The CDR3 is 13 amino acids. Losses at the gene ends were 6 bases for V and 3 bases for J; bases not matched to a gene: 5.

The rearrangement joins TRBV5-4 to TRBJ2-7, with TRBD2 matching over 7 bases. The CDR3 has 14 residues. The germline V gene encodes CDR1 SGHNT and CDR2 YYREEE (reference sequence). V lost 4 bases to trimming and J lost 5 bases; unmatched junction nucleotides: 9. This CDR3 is CASSERGGLHEQYF. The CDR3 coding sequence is TGTGCCAGCAGCGAGAGGGGAGGGCTCCACGAGCAGTACTTC.

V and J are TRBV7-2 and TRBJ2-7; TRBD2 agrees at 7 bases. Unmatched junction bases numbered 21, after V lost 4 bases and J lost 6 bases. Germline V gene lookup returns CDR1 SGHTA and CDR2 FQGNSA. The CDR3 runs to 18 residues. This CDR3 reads CASSWRLATSSSALEQYF. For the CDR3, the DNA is TGTGCCAGCAGCTGGAGGCTAGCGACTAGCAGTTCGGCTCTCGAGCAGTACTTC.

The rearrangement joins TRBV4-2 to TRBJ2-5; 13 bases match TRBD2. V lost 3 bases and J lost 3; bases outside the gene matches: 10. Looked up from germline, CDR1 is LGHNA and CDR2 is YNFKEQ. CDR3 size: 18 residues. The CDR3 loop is CASSQGSEGLAGKETQYF. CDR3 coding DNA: TGTGCCAGCAGCCAGGGGTCCGAGGGACTAGCGGGGAAAGAGACCCAGTACTTC.

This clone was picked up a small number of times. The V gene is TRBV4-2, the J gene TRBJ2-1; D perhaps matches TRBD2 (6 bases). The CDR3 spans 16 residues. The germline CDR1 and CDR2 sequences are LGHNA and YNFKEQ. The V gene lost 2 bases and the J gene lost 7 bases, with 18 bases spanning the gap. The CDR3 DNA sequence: TGTGCCAGCAGCCAACGGGTCGGGAGTGCTGGTAATGAGCAGTTCTTC. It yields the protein CASSQRVGSAGNEQFF.

CDR3 DNA sequence: TGTGCCAGCACCTCAGGTGGACAGCGTTTCTCTGGCTACACCTTC. It specifies CASTSGGQRFSGYTF. The chain is built from TRBV7-9 and TRBJ1-2; perhaps TRBD1 as D (6 bases). Germline V gene sequence: CDR1 SEHNR, CDR2 FQNEAQ (reference sequence). Trimming removed 7 bases from V and 7 bases from J, with 22 bases in between. The CDR3 has 15 residues.

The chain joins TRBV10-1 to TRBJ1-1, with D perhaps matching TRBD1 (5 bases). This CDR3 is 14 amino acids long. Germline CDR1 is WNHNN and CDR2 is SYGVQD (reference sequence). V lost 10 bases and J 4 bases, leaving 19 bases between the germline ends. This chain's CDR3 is CAIKGTTLGTEAFF. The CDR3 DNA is TGCGCCATAAAAGGGACCACCTTGGGCACTGAAGCTTTCTTT.

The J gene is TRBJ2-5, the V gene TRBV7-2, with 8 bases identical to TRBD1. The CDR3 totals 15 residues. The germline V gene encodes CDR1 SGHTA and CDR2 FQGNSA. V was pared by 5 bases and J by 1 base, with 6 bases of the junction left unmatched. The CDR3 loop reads CASSVGQGLQETQYF. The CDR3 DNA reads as TGTGCCAGCAGCGTCGGACAGGGACTCCAAGAGACCCAGTACTTC.

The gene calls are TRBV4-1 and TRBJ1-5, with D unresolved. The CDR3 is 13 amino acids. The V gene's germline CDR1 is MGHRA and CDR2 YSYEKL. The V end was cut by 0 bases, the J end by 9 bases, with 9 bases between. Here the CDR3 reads CASSQDQNLPQHF. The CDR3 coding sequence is TGCGCCAGCAGCCAAGATCAAAACCTGCCCCAGCATTTT.

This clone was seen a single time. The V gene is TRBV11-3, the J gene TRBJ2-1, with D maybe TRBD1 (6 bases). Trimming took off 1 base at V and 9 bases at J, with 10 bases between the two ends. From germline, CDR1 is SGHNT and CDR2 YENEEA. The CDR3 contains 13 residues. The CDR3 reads CASSLVLGGEQFF. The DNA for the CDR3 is TGTGCCAGCAGCTTAGTTCTAGGGGGTGAGCAGTTCTTC.

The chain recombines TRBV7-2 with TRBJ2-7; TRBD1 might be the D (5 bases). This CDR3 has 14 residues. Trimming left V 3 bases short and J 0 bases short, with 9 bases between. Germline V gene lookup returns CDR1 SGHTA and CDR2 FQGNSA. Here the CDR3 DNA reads TGTGCCAGCAGCTTCAGCAGGGACTCCTACGAGCAGTACTTC. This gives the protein CASSFSRDSYEQYF.

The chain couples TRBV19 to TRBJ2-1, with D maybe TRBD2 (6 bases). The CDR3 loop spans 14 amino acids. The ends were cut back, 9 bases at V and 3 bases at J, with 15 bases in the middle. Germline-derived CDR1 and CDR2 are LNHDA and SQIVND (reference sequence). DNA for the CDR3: TGTGCCAGCTCCTCTGGAGGGGTCTACAATGAGCAGTTCTTC. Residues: CASSSGGVYNEQFF.

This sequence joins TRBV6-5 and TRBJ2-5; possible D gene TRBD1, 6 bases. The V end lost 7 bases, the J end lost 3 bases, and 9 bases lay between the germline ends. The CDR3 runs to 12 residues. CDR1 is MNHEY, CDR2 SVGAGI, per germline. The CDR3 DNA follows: TGTGCCAGCACGGACAGTAAAGAGACCCAGTACTTC. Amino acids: CASTDSKETQYF.

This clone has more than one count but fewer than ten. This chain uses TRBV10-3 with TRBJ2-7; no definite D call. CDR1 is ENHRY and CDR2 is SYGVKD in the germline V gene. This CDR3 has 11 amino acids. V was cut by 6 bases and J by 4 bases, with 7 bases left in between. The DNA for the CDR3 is TGTGCCATCAGCGCGTCTTACGAGCAGTACTTC. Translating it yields CAISASYEQYF.

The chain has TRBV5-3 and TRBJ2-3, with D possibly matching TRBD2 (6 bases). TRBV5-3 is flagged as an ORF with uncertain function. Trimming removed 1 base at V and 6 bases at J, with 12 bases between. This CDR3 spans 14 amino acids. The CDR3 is CARSLYGTADTQYF. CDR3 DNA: TGTGCCAGAAGCTTGTACGGGACTGCCGATACGCAGTATTTT.

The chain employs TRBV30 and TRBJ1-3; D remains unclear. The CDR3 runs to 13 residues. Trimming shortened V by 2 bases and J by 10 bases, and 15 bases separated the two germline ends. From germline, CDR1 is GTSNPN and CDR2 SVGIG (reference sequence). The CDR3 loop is CAWSLHRPGTIYF. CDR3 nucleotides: TGTGCCTGGAGTCTTCACCGGCCGGGGACCATATATTTT.

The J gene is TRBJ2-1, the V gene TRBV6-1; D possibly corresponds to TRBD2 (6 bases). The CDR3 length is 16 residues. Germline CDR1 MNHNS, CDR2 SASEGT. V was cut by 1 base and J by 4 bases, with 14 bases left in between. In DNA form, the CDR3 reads TGTGCCAGCAGTGAAGGAGGGTGGGCGGGGTACAATGAGCAGTTCTTC. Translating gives CASSEGGWAGYNEQFF.

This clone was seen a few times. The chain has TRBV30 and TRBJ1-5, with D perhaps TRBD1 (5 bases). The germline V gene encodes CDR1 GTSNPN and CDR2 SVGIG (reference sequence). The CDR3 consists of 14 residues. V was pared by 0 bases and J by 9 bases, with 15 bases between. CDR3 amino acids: CAWSVLAGEGPQHF. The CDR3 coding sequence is TGTGCCTGGAGTGTCCTAGCGGGGGAAGGGCCCCAGCATTTT. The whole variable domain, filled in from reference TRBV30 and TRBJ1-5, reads SQTIHQWPATLVQPVGSPLSLECTVEGTSNPNLYWYRQAAGRGLQLLFYSVGIGQISSEVPQNLSASRPQDRQFILSSKKLLLSDSGFYLCAWSVLAGEGPQHFGDGTRLSIL.

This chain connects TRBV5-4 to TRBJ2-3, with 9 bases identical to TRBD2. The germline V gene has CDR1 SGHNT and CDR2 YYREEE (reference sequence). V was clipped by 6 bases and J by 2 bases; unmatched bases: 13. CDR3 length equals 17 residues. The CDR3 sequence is CASTPTGSGGHTDTQYF. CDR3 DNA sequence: TGTGCCAGCACCCCGACGGGGAGCGGGGGGCACACAGATACGCAGTATTTT. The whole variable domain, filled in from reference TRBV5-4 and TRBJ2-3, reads ETGVTQSPTHLIKTRGQQVTLRCSSQSGHNTVSWYQQALGQGPQFIFQYYREEENGRGNFPPRFSGLQFPNYSSELNVNALELDDSALYLCASTPTGSGGHTDTQYFGPGTRLTVL.

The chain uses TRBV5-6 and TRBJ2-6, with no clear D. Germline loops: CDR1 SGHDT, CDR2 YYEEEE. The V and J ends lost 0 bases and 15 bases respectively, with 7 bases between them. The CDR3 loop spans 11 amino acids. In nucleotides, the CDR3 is TGTGCCAGCAGCTTGGTGGTGGACCTGACTTTC. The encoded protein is CASSLVVDLTF. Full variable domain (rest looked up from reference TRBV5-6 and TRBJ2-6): DAGVTQSPTHLIKTRGQQVTLRCSPKSGHDTVSWYQQALGQGPQFIFQYYEEEERQRGNFPDRFSGHQFPNYSSELNVNALLLGDSALYLCASSLVVDLTFGAGSRLTVL.

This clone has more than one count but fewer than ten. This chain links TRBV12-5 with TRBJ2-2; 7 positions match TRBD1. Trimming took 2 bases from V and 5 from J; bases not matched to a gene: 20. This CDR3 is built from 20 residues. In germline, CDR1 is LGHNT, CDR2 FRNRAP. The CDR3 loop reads CASGLINPGQPLRLTGELFF. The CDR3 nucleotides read TGTGCTAGTGGTTTGATCAATCCGGGACAGCCGTTACGATTAACCGGGGAGCTGTTTTTT.

The CDR3 DNA sequence: TGTGCCAGCAGCTCTAATGGACTAGTGTACGAGCAGTACTTC. It yields the protein CASSSNGLVYEQYF. The chain is built from TRBV7-2 and TRBJ2-7; 7 nucleotides line up with TRBD2. The germline gives CDR1 SGHTA, CDR2 FQGNSA. Germline trimming cut 4 bases from V and 4 bases from J; bases unmatched to any gene: 7. There are 14 residues in the CDR3.

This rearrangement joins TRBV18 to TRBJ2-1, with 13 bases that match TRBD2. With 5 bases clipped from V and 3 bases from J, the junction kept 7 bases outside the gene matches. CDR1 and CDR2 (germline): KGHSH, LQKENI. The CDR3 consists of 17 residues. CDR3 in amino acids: CASSSARLAGGYNEQFF. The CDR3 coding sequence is TGTGCCAGCTCATCCGCTAGACTAGCGGGAGGCTACAATGAGCAGTTCTTC.

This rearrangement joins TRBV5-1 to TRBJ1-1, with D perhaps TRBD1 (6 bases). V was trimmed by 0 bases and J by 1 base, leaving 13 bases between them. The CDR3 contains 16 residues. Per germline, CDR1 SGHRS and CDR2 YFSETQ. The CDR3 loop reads CASSLGRGLRNTEAFF. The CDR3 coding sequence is TGCGCCAGCAGCTTGGGCAGGGGACTTCGGAACACTGAAGCTTTCTTT.

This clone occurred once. CDR3 protein: CASSSTTSGALQYF. The DNA of the CDR3 is TGTGCCAGCAGTTCAACGACTAGCGGGGCCTTACAGTACTTC. The chain carries TRBV7-9 and TRBJ2-7, with 11 nucleotides matching TRBD2. After removal of 6 bases from V and 10 bases from J, the junction contained 11 bases not matched to a gene. This CDR3 region has 14 residues. Germline CDR1 is SEHNR and CDR2 is FQNEAQ (reference sequence).